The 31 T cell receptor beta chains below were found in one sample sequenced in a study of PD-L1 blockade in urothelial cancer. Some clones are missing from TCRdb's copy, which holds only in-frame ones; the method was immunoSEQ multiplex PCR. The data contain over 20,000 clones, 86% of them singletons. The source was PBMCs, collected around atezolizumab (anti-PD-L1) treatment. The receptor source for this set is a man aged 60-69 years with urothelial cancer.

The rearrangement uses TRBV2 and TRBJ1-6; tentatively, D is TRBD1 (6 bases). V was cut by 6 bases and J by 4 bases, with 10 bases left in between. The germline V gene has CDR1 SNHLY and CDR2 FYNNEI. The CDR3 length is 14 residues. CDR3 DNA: TGTGCCAGCAGAAGACAGGTTTATAATTCACCCCTCCACTTT. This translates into CASRRQVYNSPLHF.

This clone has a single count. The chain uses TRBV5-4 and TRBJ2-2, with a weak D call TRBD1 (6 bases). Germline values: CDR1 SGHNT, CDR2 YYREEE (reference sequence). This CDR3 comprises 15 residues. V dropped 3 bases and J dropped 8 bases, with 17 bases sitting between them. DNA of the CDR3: TGTGCCAGCAGCTCACTTGGACAGTCGGTAGGGGAGCTGTTTTTT. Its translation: CASSSLGQSVGELFF.

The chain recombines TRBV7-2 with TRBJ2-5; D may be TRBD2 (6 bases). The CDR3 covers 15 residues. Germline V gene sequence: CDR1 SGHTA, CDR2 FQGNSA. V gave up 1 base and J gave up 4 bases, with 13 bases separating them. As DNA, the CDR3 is TGTGCCAGCAGCTTAGTGTCGGGAGCCGGAGAGACCCAGTACTTC. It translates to CASSLVSGAGETQYF. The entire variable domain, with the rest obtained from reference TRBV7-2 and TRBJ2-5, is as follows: GAGVSQSPSNKVTEKGKDVELRCDPISGHTALYWYRQSLGQGLEFLIYFQGNSAPDKSGLPSDRFSAERTGGSVSTLTIQRTQQEDSAVYLCASSLVSGAGETQYFGPGTRLLVL.

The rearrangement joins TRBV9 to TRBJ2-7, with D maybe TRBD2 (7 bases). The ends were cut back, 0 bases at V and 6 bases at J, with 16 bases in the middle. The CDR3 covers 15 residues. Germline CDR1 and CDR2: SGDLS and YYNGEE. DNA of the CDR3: TGTGCCAGCAGCGTAGTTGGGGGGGGGCCGGGCGAGCAGTACTTC. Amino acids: CASSVVGGGPGEQYF.

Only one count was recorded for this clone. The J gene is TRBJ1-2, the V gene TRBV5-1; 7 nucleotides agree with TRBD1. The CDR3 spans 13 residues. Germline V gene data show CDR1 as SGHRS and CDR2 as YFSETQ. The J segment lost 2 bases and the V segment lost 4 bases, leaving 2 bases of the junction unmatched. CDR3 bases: TGCGCCAGCAGCCCGGGACAGAACTATGGCTACACCTTC. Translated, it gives CASSPGQNYGYTF.

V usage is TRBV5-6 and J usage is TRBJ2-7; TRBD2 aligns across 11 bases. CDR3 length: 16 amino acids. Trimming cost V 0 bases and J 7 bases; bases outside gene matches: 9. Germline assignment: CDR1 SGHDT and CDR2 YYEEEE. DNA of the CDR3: TGTGCCAGCAGCTTGGTCGTTAGCGGGAGGGGAAGAGAGCAGTACTTC. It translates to CASSLVVSGRGREQYF. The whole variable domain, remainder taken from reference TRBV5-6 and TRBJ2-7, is DAGVTQSPTHLIKTRGQQVTLRCSPKSGHDTVSWYQQALGQGPQFIFQYYEEEERQRGNFPDRFSGHQFPNYSSELNVNALLLGDSALYLCASSLVVSGRGREQYFGPGTRLTVT.

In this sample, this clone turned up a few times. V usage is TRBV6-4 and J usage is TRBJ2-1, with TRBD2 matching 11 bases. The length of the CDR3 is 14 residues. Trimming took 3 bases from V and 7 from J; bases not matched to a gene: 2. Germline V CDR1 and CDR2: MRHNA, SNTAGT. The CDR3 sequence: CASSDSGGANEQFF. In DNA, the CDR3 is TGTGCCAGCAGTGATAGCGGGGGGGCAAATGAGCAGTTCTTC.

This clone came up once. The CDR3 nucleotides read TGTGCCAGCACCACGGGGGATCGAAGCGAGCAGTACTTC. Translation: CASTTGDRSEQYF. The chain uses TRBV25-1 and TRBJ2-7; D is perhaps TRBD2 (6 bases). The CDR3 consists of 13 residues. The germline V gene has CDR1 MGHDK and CDR2 SYGVNS. V lost 7 bases to trimming and J lost 6 bases, with 16 bases between them.

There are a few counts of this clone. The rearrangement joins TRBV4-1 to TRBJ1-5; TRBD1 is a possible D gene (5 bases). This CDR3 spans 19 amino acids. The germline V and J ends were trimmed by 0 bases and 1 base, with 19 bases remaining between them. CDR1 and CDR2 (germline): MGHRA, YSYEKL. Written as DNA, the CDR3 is TGCGCCAGCAGCCAAGAGTTTCGAGGAGGGGCGAGCAGCAATCAGCCCCAGCATTTT. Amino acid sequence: CASSQEFRGGASSNQPQHF.

CDR3: CASSLFGSGDDEQYF. CDR3 sequence (DNA): TGTGCCAGCAGCTTATTCGGTAGCGGGGACGACGAGCAGTACTTC. The chain links TRBV7-2 to TRBJ2-7; 8 nucleotides agree with TRBD2. This CDR3 region has 15 residues. Germline V gives CDR1 SGHTA, CDR2 FQGNSA. V lost 2 bases to trimming and J lost 5 bases; unmatched junction nucleotides: 8.

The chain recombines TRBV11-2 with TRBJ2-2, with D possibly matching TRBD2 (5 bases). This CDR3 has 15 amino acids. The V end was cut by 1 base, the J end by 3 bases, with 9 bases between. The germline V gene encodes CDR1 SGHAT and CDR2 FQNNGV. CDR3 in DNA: TGTGCCAGCAGCTTAGGGCTAGCCCACACCGGGGAGCTGTTTTTT. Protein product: CASSLGLAHTGELFF.

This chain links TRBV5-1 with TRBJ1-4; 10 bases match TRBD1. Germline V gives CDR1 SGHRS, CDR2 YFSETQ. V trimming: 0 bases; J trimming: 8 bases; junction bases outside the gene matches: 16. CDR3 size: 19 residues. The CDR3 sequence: CASSLGRDRGGLAREKLFF. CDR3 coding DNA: TGCGCCAGCAGCTTGGGTCGGGACAGGGGAGGACTAGCCCGCGAAAAACTGTTTTTT.

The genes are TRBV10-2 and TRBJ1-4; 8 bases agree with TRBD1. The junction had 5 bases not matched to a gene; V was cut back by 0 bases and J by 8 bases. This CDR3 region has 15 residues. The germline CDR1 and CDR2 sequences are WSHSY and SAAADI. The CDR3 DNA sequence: TGCGCCAGCAGTGAGTCCCCCAGGGGGCGGGAAAAACTGTTTTTT. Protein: CASSESPRGREKLFF.

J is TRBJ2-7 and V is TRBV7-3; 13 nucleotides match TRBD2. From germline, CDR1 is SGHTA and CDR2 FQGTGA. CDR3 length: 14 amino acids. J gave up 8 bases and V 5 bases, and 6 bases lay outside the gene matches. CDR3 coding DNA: TGTGCCAGCAGCCAGACTAGCGGGGGGCTCAAGCAGTACTTC. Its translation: CASSQTSGGLKQYF.

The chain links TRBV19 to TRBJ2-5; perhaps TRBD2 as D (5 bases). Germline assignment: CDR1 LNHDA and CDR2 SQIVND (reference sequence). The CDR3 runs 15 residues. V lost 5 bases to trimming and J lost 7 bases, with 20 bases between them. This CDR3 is CASSSSRGSAVTQYF. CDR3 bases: TGTGCCAGTAGTTCATCCCGGGGTTCAGCGGTGACCCAGTACTTC.

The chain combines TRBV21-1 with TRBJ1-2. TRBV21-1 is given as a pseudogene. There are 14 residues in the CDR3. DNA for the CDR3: TGTGCCAGCAGCAAATCCTCGGGGGTCCATGGCTACACCTTC. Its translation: CASSKSSGVHGYTF.

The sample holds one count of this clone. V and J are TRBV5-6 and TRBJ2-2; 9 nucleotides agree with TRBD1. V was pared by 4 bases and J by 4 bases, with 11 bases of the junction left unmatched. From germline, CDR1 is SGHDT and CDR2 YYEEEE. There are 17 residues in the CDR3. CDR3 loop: CASSPPGTGTLTGELFF. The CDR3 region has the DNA TGTGCCAGCAGCCCCCCCGGGACAGGGACGCTCACCGGGGAGCTGTTTTTT.

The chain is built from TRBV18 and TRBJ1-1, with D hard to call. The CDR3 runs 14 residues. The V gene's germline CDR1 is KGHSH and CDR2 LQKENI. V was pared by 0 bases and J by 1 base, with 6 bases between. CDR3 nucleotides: TGTGCCAGCTCACCACCTTCCAGGAACACTGAAGCTTTCTTT. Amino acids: CASSPPSRNTEAFF.

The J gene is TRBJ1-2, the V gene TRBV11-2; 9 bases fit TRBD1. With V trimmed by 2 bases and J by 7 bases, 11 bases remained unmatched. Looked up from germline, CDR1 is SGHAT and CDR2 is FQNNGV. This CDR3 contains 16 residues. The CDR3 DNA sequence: TGTGCCAGCAGCTTACTTACGACAGGGGGTCTCTCTGGCTACACCTTC. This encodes CASSLLTTGGLSGYTF.

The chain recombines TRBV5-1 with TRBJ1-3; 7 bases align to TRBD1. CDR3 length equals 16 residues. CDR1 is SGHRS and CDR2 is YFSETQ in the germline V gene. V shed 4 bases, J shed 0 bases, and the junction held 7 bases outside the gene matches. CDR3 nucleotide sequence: TGCGCCAGCAGCCCGACGGGACAGTCCTCTGGAAACACCATATATTTT. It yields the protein CASSPTGQSSGNTIYF.

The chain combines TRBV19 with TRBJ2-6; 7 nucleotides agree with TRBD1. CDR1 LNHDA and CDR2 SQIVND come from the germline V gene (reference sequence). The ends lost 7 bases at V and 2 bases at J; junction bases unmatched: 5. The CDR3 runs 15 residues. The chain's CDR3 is CASNPDRAGANVLTF. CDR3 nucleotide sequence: TGTGCCAGTAATCCCGACAGGGCTGGGGCCAACGTCCTGACTTTC.

The CDR3, as DNA: TGTGCCAGCAGCCAAGACTTCCAGAGCTCCTATAATTCACCCCTCCACTTT. Its protein is CASSQDFQSSYNSPLHF. V and J are TRBV5-4 and TRBJ1-6; D gene unclear. Deletions cut 4 bases from V and 0 bases from J, with 14 bases between. This CDR3 contains 17 residues. Germline CDR1 and CDR2: SGHNT and YYREEE (reference sequence).

The DNA for the CDR3 is TGCGCCAGCAGCTTGAAATCACAGGGTAAAGAGACCCAGTACTTC. It yields the protein CASSLKSQGKETQYF. The V and J genes are TRBV5-1 and TRBJ2-5; weak D call: TRBD1 (6 bases). The CDR3 contains 15 residues. Germline V gene sequence: CDR1 SGHRS, CDR2 YFSETQ. V was cut by 1 base and J by 3 bases, with 13 bases left in between.

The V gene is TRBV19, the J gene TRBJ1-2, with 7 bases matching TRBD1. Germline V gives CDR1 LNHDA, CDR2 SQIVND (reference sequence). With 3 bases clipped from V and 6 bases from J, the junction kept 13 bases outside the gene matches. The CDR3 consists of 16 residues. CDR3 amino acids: CASSIRGGQGVNGYTF. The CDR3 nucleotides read TGTGCCAGTAGTATCAGAGGGGGGCAGGGGGTAAATGGCTACACCTTC.

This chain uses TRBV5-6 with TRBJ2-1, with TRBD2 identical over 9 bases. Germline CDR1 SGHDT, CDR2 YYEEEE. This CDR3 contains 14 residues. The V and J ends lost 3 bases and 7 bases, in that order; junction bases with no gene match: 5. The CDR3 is CASSWREGRNEQFF. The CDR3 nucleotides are TGTGCCAGCAGCTGGCGGGAGGGCCGAAATGAGCAGTTCTTC.

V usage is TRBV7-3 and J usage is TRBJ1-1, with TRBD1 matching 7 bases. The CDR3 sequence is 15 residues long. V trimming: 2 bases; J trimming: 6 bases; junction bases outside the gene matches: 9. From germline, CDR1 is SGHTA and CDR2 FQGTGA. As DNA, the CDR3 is TGTGCCAGCAGCTTAGTTCCCGACAGGGCCGCTGAAGCTTTCTTT. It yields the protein CASSLVPDRAAEAFF.

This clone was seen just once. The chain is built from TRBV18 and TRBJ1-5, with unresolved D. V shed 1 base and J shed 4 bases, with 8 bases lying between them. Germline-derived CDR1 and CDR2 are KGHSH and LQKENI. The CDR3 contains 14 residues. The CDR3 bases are TGTGCCAGCTCACCACTCACTCGTAATCAGCCCCAGCATTTT. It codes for CASSPLTRNQPQHF.

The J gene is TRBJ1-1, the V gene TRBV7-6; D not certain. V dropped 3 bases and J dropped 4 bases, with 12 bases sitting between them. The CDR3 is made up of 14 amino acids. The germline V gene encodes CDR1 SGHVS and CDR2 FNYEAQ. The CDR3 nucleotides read TGTGCCAGCAGCTTGACCGGGAAGGGCACTGAAGCTTTCTTT. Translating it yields CASSLTGKGTEAFF.

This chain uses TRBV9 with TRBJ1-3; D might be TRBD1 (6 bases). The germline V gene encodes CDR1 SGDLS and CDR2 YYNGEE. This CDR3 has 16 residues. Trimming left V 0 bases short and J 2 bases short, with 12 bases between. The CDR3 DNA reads TGTGCCAGCAGCGTAGTCGCAGGGGTAGCTGGAAACACCATATATTTT. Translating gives CASSVVAGVAGNTIYF.

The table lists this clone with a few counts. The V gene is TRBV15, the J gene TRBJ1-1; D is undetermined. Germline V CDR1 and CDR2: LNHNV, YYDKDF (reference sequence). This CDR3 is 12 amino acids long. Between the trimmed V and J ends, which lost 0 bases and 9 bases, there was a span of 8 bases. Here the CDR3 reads CATSRDRYQAFF. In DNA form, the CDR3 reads TGTGCCACCAGCAGAGATCGTTATCAAGCTTTCTTT.

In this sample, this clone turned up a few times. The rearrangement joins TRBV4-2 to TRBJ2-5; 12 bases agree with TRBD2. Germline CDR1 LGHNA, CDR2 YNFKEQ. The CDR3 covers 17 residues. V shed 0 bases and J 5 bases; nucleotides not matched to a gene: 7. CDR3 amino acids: CASSQETSGGLWETQYF. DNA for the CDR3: TGTGCCAGCAGCCAAGAGACTAGCGGGGGCCTGTGGGAGACCCAGTACTTC.